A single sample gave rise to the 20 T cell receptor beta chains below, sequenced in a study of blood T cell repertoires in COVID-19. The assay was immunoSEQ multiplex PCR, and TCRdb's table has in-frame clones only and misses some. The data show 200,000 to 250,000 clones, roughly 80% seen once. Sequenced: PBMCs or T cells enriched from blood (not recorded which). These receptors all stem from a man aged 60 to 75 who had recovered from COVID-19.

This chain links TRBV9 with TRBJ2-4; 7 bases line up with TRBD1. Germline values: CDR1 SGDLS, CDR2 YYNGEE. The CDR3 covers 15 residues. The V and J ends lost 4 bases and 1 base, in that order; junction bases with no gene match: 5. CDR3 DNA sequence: TGTGCCAGCAGCCCAGACAGGGAGGCCAAAAACATTCAGTACTTC. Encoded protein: CASSPDREAKNIQYF.

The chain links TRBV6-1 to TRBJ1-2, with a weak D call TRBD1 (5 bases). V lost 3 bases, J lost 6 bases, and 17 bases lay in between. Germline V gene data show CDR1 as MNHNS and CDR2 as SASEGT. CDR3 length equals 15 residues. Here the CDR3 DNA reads TGTGCCAGCAGTGACCAACTGGCAGGGCCAGATGGCTACACCTTC. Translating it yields CASSDQLAGPDGYTF.

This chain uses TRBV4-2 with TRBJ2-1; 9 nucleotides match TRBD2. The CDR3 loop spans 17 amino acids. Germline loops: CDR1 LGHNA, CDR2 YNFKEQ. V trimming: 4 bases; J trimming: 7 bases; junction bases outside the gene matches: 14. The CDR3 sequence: CASSPDGGGVHRNEQFF. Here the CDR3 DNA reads TGTGCCAGCAGCCCGGATGGCGGGGGGGTTCATAGGAATGAGCAGTTCTTC.

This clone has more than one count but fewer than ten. The CDR3 nucleotides are TGTGCCAGCAGCTCCGACAGGGGAAAGTTCTTC. Amino acid sequence: CASSSDRGKFF. The chain has TRBV5-6 and TRBJ2-1; 8 bases match TRBD1. The length of the CDR3 is 11 residues. Germline-derived CDR1 and CDR2 are SGHDT and YYEEEE. V was clipped by 3 bases and J by 14 bases; unmatched bases: 4.

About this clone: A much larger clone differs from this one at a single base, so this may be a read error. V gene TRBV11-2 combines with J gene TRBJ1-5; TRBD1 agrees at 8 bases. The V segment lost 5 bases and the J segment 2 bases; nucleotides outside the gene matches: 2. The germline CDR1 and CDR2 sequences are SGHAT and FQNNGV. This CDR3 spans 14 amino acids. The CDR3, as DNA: TGTGCCAGCAGCCAGGACAGGGGCAATCAGCCCCAGCATTTT. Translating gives CASSQDRGNQPQHF.

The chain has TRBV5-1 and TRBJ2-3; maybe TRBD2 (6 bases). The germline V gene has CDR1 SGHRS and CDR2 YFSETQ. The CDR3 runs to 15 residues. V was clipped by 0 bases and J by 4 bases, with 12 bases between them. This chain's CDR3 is CASSLGGGAADTQYF. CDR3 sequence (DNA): TGCGCCAGCAGCTTGGGCGGAGGGGCAGCAGATACGCAGTATTTT.

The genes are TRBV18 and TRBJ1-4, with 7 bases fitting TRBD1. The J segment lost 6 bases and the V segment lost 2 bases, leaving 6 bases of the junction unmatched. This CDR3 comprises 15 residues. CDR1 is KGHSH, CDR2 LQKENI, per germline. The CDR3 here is CASSPSRQGHEKLFF. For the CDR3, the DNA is TGTGCCAGCTCACCAAGTCGACAGGGTCATGAAAAACTGTTTTTT.

In DNA, the CDR3 is TGCAGCGTTGCCGGACAGGACTATGGCTACACCTTC. It translates to CSVAGQDYGYTF. The V and J genes are TRBV29-1 and TRBJ1-2; 7 bases align to TRBD1. This CDR3 region has 12 residues. Germline V gene sequence: CDR1 SQVTM, CDR2 ANQGSEA. Germline trimming cut 4 bases from V and 3 bases from J; bases unmatched to any gene: 2.

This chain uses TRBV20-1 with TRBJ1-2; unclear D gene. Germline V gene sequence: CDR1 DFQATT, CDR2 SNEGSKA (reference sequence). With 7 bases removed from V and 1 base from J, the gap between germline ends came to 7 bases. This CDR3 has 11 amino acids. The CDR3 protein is CSVRGNYGYTF. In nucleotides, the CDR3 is TGCAGTGTTCGGGGTAACTATGGCTACACCTTC.

The CDR3 DNA follows: TGTGCCAGCAGCTTGGTCCAGGACTATGGCTACACCTTC. Its translation is CASSLVQDYGYTF. V gene TRBV5-6 combines with J gene TRBJ1-2; no reliable D call. Germline loops: CDR1 SGHDT, CDR2 YYEEEE. The ends were cut back, 0 bases at V and 3 bases at J, with 6 bases in the middle. The CDR3 is made up of 13 amino acids.

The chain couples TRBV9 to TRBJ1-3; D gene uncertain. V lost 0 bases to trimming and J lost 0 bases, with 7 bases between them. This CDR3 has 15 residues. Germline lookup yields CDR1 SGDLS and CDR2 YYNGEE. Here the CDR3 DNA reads TGTGCCAGCAGCGTAGTGGCGGACTCTGGAAACACCATATATTTT. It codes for CASSVVADSGNTIYF.

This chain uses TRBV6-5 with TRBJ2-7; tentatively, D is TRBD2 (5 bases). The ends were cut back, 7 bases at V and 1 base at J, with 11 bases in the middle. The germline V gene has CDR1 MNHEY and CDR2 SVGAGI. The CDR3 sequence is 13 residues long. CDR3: CASTGGGSYEQYF. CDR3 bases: TGTGCCAGCACCGGAGGTGGTTCCTACGAGCAGTACTTC.

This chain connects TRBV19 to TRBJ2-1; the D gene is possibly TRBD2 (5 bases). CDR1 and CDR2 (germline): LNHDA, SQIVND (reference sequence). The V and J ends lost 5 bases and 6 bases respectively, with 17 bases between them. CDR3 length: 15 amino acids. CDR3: CASSLREMSGNEQFF. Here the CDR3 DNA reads TGTGCCAGTAGTCTCCGGGAAATGAGTGGCAATGAGCAGTTCTTC.

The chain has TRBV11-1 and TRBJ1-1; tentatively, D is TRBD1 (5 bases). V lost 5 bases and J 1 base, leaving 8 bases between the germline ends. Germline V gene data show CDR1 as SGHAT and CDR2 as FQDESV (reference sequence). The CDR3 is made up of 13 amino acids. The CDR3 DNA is TGTGCCAGCAGCCGCGGACAGAACACTGAAGCTTTCTTT. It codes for CASSRGQNTEAFF.

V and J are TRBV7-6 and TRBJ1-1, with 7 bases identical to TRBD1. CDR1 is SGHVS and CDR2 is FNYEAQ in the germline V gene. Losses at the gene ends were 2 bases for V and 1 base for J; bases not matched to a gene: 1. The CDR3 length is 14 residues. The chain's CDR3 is CASSLTGANTEAFF. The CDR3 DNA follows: TGTGCCAGCAGCTTAACAGGGGCGAACACTGAAGCTTTCTTT. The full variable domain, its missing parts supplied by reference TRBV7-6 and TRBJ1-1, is GAGVSQSPRYKVTKRGQDVALRCDPISGHVSLYWYRQALGQGPEFLTYFNYEAQQDKSGLPNDRFSAERPEGSISTLTIQRTEQRDSAMYRCASSLTGANTEAFFGQGTRLTVV.

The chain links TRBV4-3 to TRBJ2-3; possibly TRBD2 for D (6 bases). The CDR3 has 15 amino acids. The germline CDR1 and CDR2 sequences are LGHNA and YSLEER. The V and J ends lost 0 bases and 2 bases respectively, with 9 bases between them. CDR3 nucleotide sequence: TGCGCCAGCAGCCAAGATACGGGGGACACAGATACGCAGTATTTT. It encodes CASSQDTGDTDTQYF.

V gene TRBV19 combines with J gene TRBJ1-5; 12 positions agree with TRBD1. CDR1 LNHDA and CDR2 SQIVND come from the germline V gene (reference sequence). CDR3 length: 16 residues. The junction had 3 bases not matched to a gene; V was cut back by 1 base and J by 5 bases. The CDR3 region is CASSIGDRGQYQPQHF. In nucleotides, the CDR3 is TGTGCCAGTAGTATAGGGGACAGGGGGCAATATCAGCCCCAGCATTTT.

CDR3: CASSPNRGRSTEAFF. The CDR3 nucleotides read TGTGCCAGTAGTCCCAACAGGGGAAGGAGCACTGAAGCTTTCTTT. The chain uses TRBV19 and TRBJ1-1, with 7 bases matching TRBD1. The V gene end was trimmed by 5 bases and the J gene end by 4 bases; junction bases not matched to a gene: 10. The germline V gene has CDR1 LNHDA and CDR2 SQIVND (reference sequence). CDR3 length: 15 residues.

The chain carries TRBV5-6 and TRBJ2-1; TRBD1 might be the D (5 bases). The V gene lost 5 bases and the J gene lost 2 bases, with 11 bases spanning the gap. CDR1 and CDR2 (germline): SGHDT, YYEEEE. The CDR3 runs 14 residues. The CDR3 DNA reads TGTGCCAGCAGTTATCGACAGACCTACAATGAGCAGTTCTTC. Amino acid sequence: CASSYRQTYNEQFF. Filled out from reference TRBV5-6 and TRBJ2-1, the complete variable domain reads DAGVTQSPTHLIKTRGQQVTLRCSPKSGHDTVSWYQQALGQGPQFIFQYYEEEERQRGNFPDRFSGHQFPNYSSELNVNALLLGDSALYLCASSYRQTYNEQFFGPGTRLTVL.

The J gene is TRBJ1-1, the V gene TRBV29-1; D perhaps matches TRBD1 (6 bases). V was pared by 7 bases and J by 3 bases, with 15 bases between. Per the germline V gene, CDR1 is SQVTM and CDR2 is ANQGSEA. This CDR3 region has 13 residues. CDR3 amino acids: CSARLQGYTEAFF. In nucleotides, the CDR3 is TGCAGCGCTCGCCTACAGGGTTACACTGAAGCTTTCTTT.